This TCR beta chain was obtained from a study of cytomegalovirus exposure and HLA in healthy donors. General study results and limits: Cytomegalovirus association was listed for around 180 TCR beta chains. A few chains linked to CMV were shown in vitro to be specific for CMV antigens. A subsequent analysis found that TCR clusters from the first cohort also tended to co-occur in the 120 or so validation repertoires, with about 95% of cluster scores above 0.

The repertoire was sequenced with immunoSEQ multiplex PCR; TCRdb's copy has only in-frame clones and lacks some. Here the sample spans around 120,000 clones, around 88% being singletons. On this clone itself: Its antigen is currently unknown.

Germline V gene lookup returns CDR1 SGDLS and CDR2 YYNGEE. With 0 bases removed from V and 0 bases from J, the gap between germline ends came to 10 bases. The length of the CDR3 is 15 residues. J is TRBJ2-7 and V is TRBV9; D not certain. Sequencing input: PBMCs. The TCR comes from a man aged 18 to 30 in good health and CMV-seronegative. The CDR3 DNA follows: TGTGCCAGCAGCGTAGAGTCGGGTAGCTCCTACGAGCAGTACTTC. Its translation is CASSVESGSSYEQYF.